These 27 T cell receptor beta chains were all obtained from the same sample, sequenced in a study of blood T cell repertoires in COVID-19. Sequencing used immunoSEQ multiplex PCR; TCRdb keeps in-frame clones, though not all of them. The profile covers around 220,000 clones, with roughly 82% appearing a single time and 4.5% to 6% taken by the ten largest. The specimen sequenced was peripheral blood. These receptors were collected from a woman older than 75 with active or convalescent COVID-19.

The chain has TRBV3-1 (or the pseudogene TRBV3-2) and TRBJ2-7; 10 bases match TRBD1. V was clipped by 4 bases and J by 0 bases; unmatched bases: 0. This CDR3 region has 14 residues. The germline gives CDR1 LGHDT, CDR2 YNNKEL (reference sequence). The chain's CDR3 is CASSRQGASYEQYF. CDR3 nucleotides: TGTGCCAGCAGCCGACAGGGGGCCTCCTACGAGCAGTACTTC.

The J gene is TRBJ1-1, the V gene TRBV4-2; a possible D gene is TRBD1 (5 bases). V lost 1 base and J 1 base, leaving 13 bases between the germline ends. Germline-derived CDR1 and CDR2 are LGHNA and YNFKEQ. The CDR3 loop spans 16 amino acids. The CDR3 sequence: CASSQGQGVANTEAFF. Here the CDR3 DNA reads TGTGCCAGCAGCCAAGGCCAAGGGGTGGCGAACACTGAAGCTTTCTTT.

This rearrangement joins TRBV19 to TRBJ2-4, with D maybe TRBD2 (5 bases). The germline V gene has CDR1 LNHDA and CDR2 SQIVND (reference sequence). The CDR3 sequence is 15 residues long. Trimming cost V 4 bases and J 3 bases, with 13 bases left between them. CDR3 DNA sequence: TGTGCCAGTAGTAGGCTCGGGGTTGGCAAAAACATTCAGTACTTC. Translated: CASSRLGVGKNIQYF.

V usage is TRBV9 and J usage is TRBJ2-2; 7 nucleotides agree with TRBD2. The CDR3 runs to 17 residues. Germline values: CDR1 SGDLS, CDR2 YYNGEE. With V trimmed by 4 bases and J by 5 bases, 14 bases remained unmatched. As DNA, the CDR3 is TGTGCCAGCAGCCCCCCCCGTAGGGCGGGGGTTACCGGGGAGCTGTTTTTT. Translating it yields CASSPPRRAGVTGELFF. The complete variable domain, with remaining parts taken from reference TRBV9 and TRBJ2-2, reads DSGVTQTPKHLITATGQRVTLRCSPRSGDLSVYWYQQSLDQGLQFLIQYYNGEERAKGNILERFSAQQFPDLHSELNLSSLELGDSALYFCASSPPRRAGVTGELFFGEGSRLTVL.

The rearrangement joins TRBV7-8 to TRBJ1-2, with TRBD1 matching 7 bases. Germline CDR1 is SGHVS and CDR2 is FQNEAQ. This CDR3 spans 14 amino acids. V shed 2 bases, J shed 3 bases, and the junction held 3 bases outside the gene matches. The CDR3 sequence: CASSLNQGDYGYTF. The CDR3 coding sequence is TGTGCCAGCAGCTTAAACCAGGGGGACTATGGCTACACCTTC. Based on the CDR3 plus reference TRBV7-8 and TRBJ1-2, the full variable domain is GAGVSQSPRYKVAKRGQDVALRCDPISGHVSLFWYQQALGQGPEFLTYFQNEAQLDKSGLPSDRFFAERPEGSVSTLKIQRTQQEDSAVYLCASSLNQGDYGYTFGSGTRLTVV.

The gene calls are TRBV19 and TRBJ2-5; 12 nucleotides line up with TRBD2. V was pared by 3 bases and J by 2 bases, with 10 bases of the junction left unmatched. The germline V gene encodes CDR1 LNHDA and CDR2 SQIVND (reference sequence). The CDR3 length is 18 residues. The CDR3 here is CASSIRLAGGPGQETQYF. The CDR3 nucleotides are TGTGCCAGTAGTATCAGGCTAGCGGGGGGGCCCGGGCAAGAGACCCAGTACTTC.

This clone was seen more than once but under ten times. The rearrangement joins TRBV3-1 (or the pseudogene TRBV3-2) to TRBJ2-5, with D possibly TRBD1 on 6 matching bases. Germline-derived CDR1 and CDR2 are LGHDT and YNNKEL (reference sequence). The CDR3 contains 13 residues. V lost 3 bases and J 5 bases, leaving 10 bases between the germline ends. The CDR3 here is CASSQRRGETQYF. DNA of the CDR3: TGTGCCAGCAGCCAGAGAAGGGGGGAGACCCAGTACTTC.

The chain couples TRBV30 to TRBJ1-5; 7 nucleotides agree with TRBD1. Germline V CDR1 and CDR2: GTSNPN, SVGIG (reference sequence). The CDR3 totals 19 residues. V shed 5 bases and J 0 bases; nucleotides not matched to a gene: 19. The CDR3 coding sequence is TGTGCCTGGTCGGCCTCCGGGACAGTACAATCCTATAGCAATCAGCCCCAGCATTTT. It is translated as CAWSASGTVQSYSNQPQHF.

This chain joins TRBV2 and TRBJ1-1; 10 bases are shared with TRBD1. V was clipped by 8 bases and J by 6 bases; unmatched bases: 6. Germline CDR1 is SNHLY and CDR2 is FYNNEI. The CDR3 runs 13 residues. The CDR3 reads CASSWTGGAEAFF. The CDR3 bases are TGTGCCAGCTCCTGGACAGGGGGGGCTGAAGCTTTCTTT.

This sequence joins TRBV14 and TRBJ1-4; tentative D call: TRBD1 (5 bases). Germline V CDR1 and CDR2: SGHDN, FVKESK. V lost 1 base, J lost 8 bases, and 11 bases lay in between. The CDR3 loop spans 14 amino acids. DNA of the CDR3: TGTGCCAGCAGCCAAGCGGGACTTACCGAAAAACTGTTTTTT. Translated: CASSQAGLTEKLFF.

The chain recombines TRBV6-5 with TRBJ1-2, with TRBD1 matching 8 bases. CDR3 length equals 15 residues. Trimming took 4 bases from V and 3 from J; bases not matched to a gene: 7. Germline loops: CDR1 MNHEY, CDR2 SVGAGI. CDR3 sequence reads: CASSSTGTGDYGYTF. CDR3 nucleotides: TGTGCCAGCAGTTCCACCGGGACAGGCGACTATGGCTACACCTTC.

A note on this clone: Its ends do not fully match the called genes, so a read error is possible. V is TRBV28 and J is TRBJ2-3; 12 positions agree with TRBD2. The germline CDR1 and CDR2 sequences are MDHEN and SYDVKM. This CDR3 is built from 16 residues. The CDR3 loop is CASSSLTSGSRDTQYF. The CDR3 DNA is TGTGCCAGCAGTTCCCTGACTAGCGGGAGCAGAGATACGCAGTATTTT.

The chain joins TRBV5-5 to TRBJ2-5; the D gene is possibly TRBD1 (5 bases). Trimming stripped 0 bases from V and 5 bases from J, with 11 bases between. The CDR3 loop spans 14 amino acids. Germline assignment: CDR1 SGHKS and CDR2 YYEKEE (reference sequence). CDR3: CASSLAVGQETQYF. CDR3 in DNA: TGTGCCAGCAGCTTGGCGGTGGGGCAGGAGACCCAGTACTTC.

V and J are TRBV7-9 and TRBJ1-2, with 8 nucleotides matching TRBD1. V shed 4 bases, J shed 6 bases, and the junction held 13 bases outside the gene matches. The CDR3 is 16 residues long. In germline, CDR1 is SEHNR, CDR2 FQNEAQ (reference sequence). CDR3 loop: CASSSLGQGINNGYTF. In nucleotides, the CDR3 is TGTGCCAGCAGCTCGCTCGGACAGGGTATAAATAATGGCTACACCTTC.

This chain connects TRBV27 to TRBJ2-2; 7 nucleotides agree with TRBD1. V lost 5 bases and J lost 5; bases outside the gene matches: 11. Germline V gene sequence: CDR1 MNHEY, CDR2 SMNVEV (reference sequence). The CDR3 totals 16 residues. The CDR3 loop is CASSPDRVAVTGELFF. In DNA form, the CDR3 reads TGTGCCAGCAGTCCAGACAGGGTTGCGGTGACCGGGGAGCTGTTTTTT.

A word on this clone: The sample has other DNA sequences that encode this CDR3 too. J is TRBJ2-5 and V is TRBV27; 7 bases line up with TRBD1. CDR3 length: 13 residues. Germline CDR1 and CDR2: MNHEY and SMNVEV (reference sequence). Trimming took 5 bases from V and 2 from J; bases not matched to a gene: 2. CDR3 region: CASSRDRQETQYF. The CDR3 nucleotides are TGTGCCAGCAGTCGGGACAGACAAGAGACCCAGTACTTC.

The V call is TRBV5-4, the J call TRBJ2-3, with TRBD2 matching over 15 bases. CDR1 and CDR2 (germline): SGHNT, YYREEE (reference sequence). CDR3 size: 18 residues. The ends lost 4 bases at V and 4 bases at J; junction bases unmatched: 10. In nucleotides, the CDR3 is TGTGCCAGCAGCCCGGACATCGGACTAGCGGGAGGGGCAGATACGCAGTATTTT. It encodes CASSPDIGLAGGADTQYF.

This clone was counted a few times. The chain links TRBV7-9 to TRBJ1-2; 9 positions agree with TRBD1. CDR1 SEHNR and CDR2 FQNEAQ come from the germline V gene (reference sequence). V trimming: 4 bases; J trimming: 8 bases; junction bases outside the gene matches: 8. CDR3 length equals 14 residues. CDR3 loop: CASSSPGQGNGYTF. CDR3 DNA sequence: TGTGCCAGCAGCTCTCCGGGACAGGGAAACGGCTACACCTTC.

The chain links TRBV28 to TRBJ1-5; D may be TRBD1 (5 bases). The germline V and J ends were trimmed by 7 bases and 4 bases, with 14 bases remaining between them. This CDR3 spans 14 amino acids. Germline CDR1 is MDHEN and CDR2 is SYDVKM. CDR3 sequence: CASNPPGLNQPQHF. DNA of the CDR3: TGTGCCAGCAACCCCCCAGGGTTAAATCAGCCCCAGCATTTT.

CDR3: CASAWGSGSYEQYF. CDR3 nucleotides: TGTGCCAGCGCTTGGGGTAGCGGTTCCTACGAGCAGTACTTC. This chain connects TRBV5-5 to TRBJ2-7; tentatively, D is TRBD2 (6 bases). The CDR3 is 14 amino acids. Trimming stripped 7 bases from V and 1 base from J, with 15 bases between. Germline-derived CDR1 and CDR2 are SGHKS and YYEKEE (reference sequence).

CDR3 region: CASSMISISNTGELFF. The CDR3 region has the DNA TGTGCCAGTAGTATGATCTCTATATCGAACACCGGGGAGCTGTTTTTT. The chain combines TRBV19 with TRBJ2-2; no clear D. The V gene's germline CDR1 is LNHDA and CDR2 SQIVND (reference sequence). The CDR3 length is 16 residues. Trimming removed 3 bases at V and 0 bases at J, with 11 bases between.

The V call is TRBV7-2, the J call TRBJ2-7; tentatively, D is TRBD2 (5 bases). The ends were cut back, 3 bases at V and 4 bases at J, with 10 bases in the middle. The CDR3 runs to 13 residues. In germline, CDR1 is SGHTA, CDR2 FQGNSA. The DNA for the CDR3 is TGTGCCAGCAGCTTGGGGAGTATATACGAGCAGTACTTC. This gives the protein CASSLGSIYEQYF. The variable domain in full, with the rest retrieved from reference TRBV7-2 and TRBJ2-7, is GAGVSQSPSNKVTEKGKDVELRCDPISGHTALYWYRQSLGQGLEFLIYFQGNSAPDKSGLPSDRFSAERTGGSVSTLTIQRTQQEDSAVYLCASSLGSIYEQYFGPGTRLTVT.

The rearrangement uses TRBV15 and TRBJ2-7, with 11 positions matching TRBD2. The length of the CDR3 is 15 residues. Unmatched junction bases numbered 4, after V lost 3 bases and J lost 3 bases. From germline, CDR1 is LNHNV and CDR2 YYDKDF (reference sequence). DNA of the CDR3: TGTGCCACCAGCAGGGGGACTAGCGGACTCTACGAGCAGTACTTC. It specifies CATSRGTSGLYEQYF.

The gene calls are TRBV19 and TRBJ1-2; TRBD1 agrees at 12 bases. Per the germline V gene, CDR1 is LNHDA and CDR2 is SQIVND (reference sequence). Trimming cost V 7 bases and J 6 bases; bases outside gene matches: 3. The CDR3 loop spans 13 amino acids. The CDR3 DNA sequence: TGTGCCAGTACCAGGGACAGGGGGCATGGCTACACCTTC. Amino acids: CASTRDRGHGYTF.

The V and J genes are TRBV10-3 and TRBJ2-3; 8 nucleotides align to TRBD2. V lost 10 bases and J lost 6; bases outside the gene matches: 9. CDR3 length: 13 residues. CDR1 ENHRY and CDR2 SYGVKD come from the germline V gene. CDR3 loop: CATFRGGLDTQYF. The DNA for the CDR3 is TGTGCCACTTTTCGGGGGGGCTTGGATACGCAGTATTTT.

The sample holds a few counts of this clone. The chain uses TRBV2 and TRBJ2-7; D is possibly TRBD2 (6 bases). Per the germline V gene, CDR1 is SNHLY and CDR2 is FYNNEI. Trimming pared 3 bases from V and 7 bases from J, leaving 19 bases between. The CDR3 consists of 15 residues. DNA for the CDR3: TGTGCCAGCAGTGATTTGGGAGGAAACCCTGGGGAGCAGTACTTC. Protein sequence: CASSDLGGNPGEQYF.

V gene TRBV9 combines with J gene TRBJ2-2, with D perhaps matching TRBD1 (6 bases). The CDR3 loop spans 15 amino acids. V was pared by 0 bases and J by 6 bases, with 12 bases between. CDR1 is SGDLS, CDR2 YYNGEE, per germline. CDR3 in DNA: TGTGCCAGCAGCGTAGCTCAGGGGAGCGCCGGGGAGCTGTTTTTT. Protein product: CASSVAQGSAGELFF.